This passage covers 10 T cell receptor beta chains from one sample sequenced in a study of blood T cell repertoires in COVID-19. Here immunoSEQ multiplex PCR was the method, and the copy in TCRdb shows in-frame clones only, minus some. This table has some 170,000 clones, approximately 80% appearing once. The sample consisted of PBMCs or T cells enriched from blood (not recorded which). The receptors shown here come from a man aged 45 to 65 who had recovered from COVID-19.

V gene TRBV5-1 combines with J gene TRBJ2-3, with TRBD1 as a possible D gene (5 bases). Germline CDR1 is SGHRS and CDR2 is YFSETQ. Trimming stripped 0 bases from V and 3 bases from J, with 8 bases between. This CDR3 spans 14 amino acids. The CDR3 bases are TGCGCCAGCAGCTTGGCACAGGAGACAGATACGCAGTATTTT. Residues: CASSLAQETDTQYF.

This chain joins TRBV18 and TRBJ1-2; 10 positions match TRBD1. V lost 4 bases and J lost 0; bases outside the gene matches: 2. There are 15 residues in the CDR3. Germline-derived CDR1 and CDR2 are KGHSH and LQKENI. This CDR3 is CASSRDRGTNYGYTF. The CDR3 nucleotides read TGTGCCAGCTCACGGGACAGGGGAACTAACTATGGCTACACCTTC.

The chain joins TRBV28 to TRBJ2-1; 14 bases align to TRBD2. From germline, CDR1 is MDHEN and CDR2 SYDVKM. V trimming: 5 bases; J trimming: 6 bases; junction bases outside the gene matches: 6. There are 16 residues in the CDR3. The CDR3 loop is CASSPWTSGGFNEQFF. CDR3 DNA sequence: TGTGCCAGCAGTCCTTGGACTAGCGGGGGGTTCAATGAGCAGTTCTTC.

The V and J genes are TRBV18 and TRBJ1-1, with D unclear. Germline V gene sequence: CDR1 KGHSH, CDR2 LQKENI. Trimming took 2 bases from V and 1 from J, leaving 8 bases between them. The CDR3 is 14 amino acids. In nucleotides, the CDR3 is TGTGCCAGCTCACCAGTTGGCAGGAACACTGAAGCTTTCTTT. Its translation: CASSPVGRNTEAFF.

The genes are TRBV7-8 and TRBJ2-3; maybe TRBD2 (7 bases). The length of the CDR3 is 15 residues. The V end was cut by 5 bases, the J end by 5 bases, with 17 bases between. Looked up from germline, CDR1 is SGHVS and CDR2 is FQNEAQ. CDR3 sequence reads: CASSPVLGGLDTQYF. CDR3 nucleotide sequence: TGTGCCAGCAGCCCGGTGTTGGGGGGGCTAGATACGCAGTATTTT.

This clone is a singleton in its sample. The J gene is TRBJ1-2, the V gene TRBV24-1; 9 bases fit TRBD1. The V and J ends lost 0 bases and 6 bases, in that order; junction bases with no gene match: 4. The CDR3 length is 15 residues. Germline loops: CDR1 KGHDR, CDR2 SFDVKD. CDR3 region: CATSDLGTGMDGYTF. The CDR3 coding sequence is TGTGCCACCAGTGATTTGGGGACAGGGATGGATGGCTACACCTTC.

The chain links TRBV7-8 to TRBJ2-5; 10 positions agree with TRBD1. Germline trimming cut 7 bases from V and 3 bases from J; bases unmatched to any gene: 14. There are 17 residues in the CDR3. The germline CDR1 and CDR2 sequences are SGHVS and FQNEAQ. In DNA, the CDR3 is TGTGCCAGCATCCACACCCCGGACAGGGGGAAAAAAGAGACCCAGTACTTC. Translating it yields CASIHTPDRGKKETQYF.

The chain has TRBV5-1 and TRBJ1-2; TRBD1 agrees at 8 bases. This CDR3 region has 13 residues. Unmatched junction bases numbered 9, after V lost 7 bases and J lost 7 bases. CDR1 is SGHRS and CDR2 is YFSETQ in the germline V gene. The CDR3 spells CASAQQGALGYTF. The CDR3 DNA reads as TGCGCCAGCGCCCAGCAGGGGGCGCTTGGCTACACCTTC.

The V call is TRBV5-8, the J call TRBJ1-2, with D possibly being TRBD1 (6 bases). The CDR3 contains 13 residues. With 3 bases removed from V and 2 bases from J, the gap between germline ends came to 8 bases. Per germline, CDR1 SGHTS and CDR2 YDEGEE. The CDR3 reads CASSSGHNYGYTF. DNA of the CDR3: TGTGCCAGCAGCTCGGGACACAACTATGGCTACACCTTC.

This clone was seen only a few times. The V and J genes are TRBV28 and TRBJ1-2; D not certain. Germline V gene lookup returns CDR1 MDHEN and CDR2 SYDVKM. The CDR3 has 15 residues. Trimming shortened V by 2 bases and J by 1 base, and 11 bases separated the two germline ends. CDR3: CASSLREVLNYGYTF. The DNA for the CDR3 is TGTGCCAGCAGTTTACGGGAGGTTCTTAACTATGGCTACACCTTC.